A selection of T cell receptor beta chains follows, all from one sample in a study of shared clonotypes between healthy human individuals. Generated by immunoSEQ multiplex PCR, the TCRdb table keeps only in-frame clones and is missing some. The sample holds approximately 500,000 clones, 81% seen once. Specimen: PBMCs. Receptors were obtained from a woman between 40 and 55 years old in good health. Some clones in this sample may be carry-over from other donors' samples. The conserved cysteine and the conserved F or W are not part of the CDR3 here.

v_call: TRBV5-1; j_call: TRBJ1-4; cdr3_aa: ASSLRTAATNEKLF
v_call: TRBV18; j_call: TRBJ1-1; cdr3_aa: ASSPGPQLEAF
v_call: TRBV9; j_call: TRBJ2-1; cdr3_aa: ASSAYRGNEQF
v_call: TRBV9; j_call: TRBJ2-7; cdr3_aa: ASSLEDLAGVGVGEQY
v_call: TRBV19; j_call: TRBJ2-3; cdr3_aa: ASNLDGASTDTQY
v_call: TRBV19; j_call: TRBJ1-5; cdr3_aa: ASSSRESYSNQPQH
v_call: TRBV5-6; j_call: TRBJ2-1; cdr3_aa: ASSLEAGGPSNEQF
v_call: TRBV7-3; j_call: TRBJ1-5; cdr3_aa: ASSCYAGGDTYSNQPQH
v_call: TRBV11-1; j_call: TRBJ1-4; cdr3_aa: ASSPRGQPPSGKLF
v_call: TRBV28; j_call: TRBJ2-2; cdr3_aa: ASTEYGQPNTGELF
v_call: TRBV7-9; j_call: TRBJ2-5; cdr3_aa: ASSWTGGQETQY
v_call: TRBV9; j_call: TRBJ1-1; cdr3_aa: ASSSARGQTEAF
v_call: TRBV6-5; j_call: TRBJ2-1; cdr3_aa: ASSTPGGAPREQF
v_call: TRBV6-6; j_call: TRBJ1-1; cdr3_aa: AIRQPQNTEAF
v_call: TRBV2; j_call: TRBJ1-2; cdr3_aa: ASSPYGGENYGYT
v_call: TRBV2; j_call: TRBJ2-5; cdr3_aa: ASSFTETQY
v_call: TRBV28; j_call: TRBJ1-4; cdr3_aa: ASSSRDRGEKLF
v_call: TRBV5-1; j_call: TRBJ1-1; cdr3_aa: ASSLGTMGTEAF
v_call: TRBV7-2; j_call: TRBJ2-5; cdr3_aa: ASSQKSGSGETQY
v_call: TRBV5-4; j_call: TRBJ1-1; cdr3_aa: ASRSGGVPEAF
v_call: TRBV11-2; j_call: TRBJ2-1; cdr3_aa: ASSLTPAEQF
v_call: TRBV5-1; j_call: TRBJ2-1; cdr3_aa: ASSQGHADEQF
v_call: TRBV11-3; j_call: TRBJ2-1; cdr3_aa: ASSLGGTSVYNEQF
v_call: TRBV2; j_call: TRBJ2-5; cdr3_aa: ASSYQETQY
v_call: TRBV11-2; j_call: TRBJ1-2; cdr3_aa: ASSPGGQGYGYT
v_call: TRBV5-4; j_call: TRBJ2-2; cdr3_aa: ASSRDTGELF
v_call: TRBV28; j_call: TRBJ2-7; cdr3_aa: ASLGGPGYEQY
v_call: TRBV2; j_call: TRBJ1-1; cdr3_aa: ASGTPGQGNTEAF
v_call: TRBV21-1; j_call: TRBJ1-1; cdr3_aa: ASRPGQGNTEAF
v_call: TRBV11-2; j_call: TRBJ2-5; cdr3_aa: ASSLGAGPGETQY
v_call: TRBV2; j_call: TRBJ2-3; cdr3_aa: ASRRGGGEWTDTQY
v_call: TRBV12-5; j_call: TRBJ2-5; cdr3_aa: ASAADIQETQY
v_call: TRBV11-2; j_call: TRBJ2-1; cdr3_aa: ASSGGLYNEQF
v_call: TRBV20-1; j_call: TRBJ2-1; cdr3_aa: SARVLNEQF
v_call: TRBV7-2; j_call: TRBJ1-1; cdr3_aa: ASSLATGTNTEAF
v_call: TRBV5-1; j_call: TRBJ2-5; cdr3_aa: ASSLSWTGGQETQY
v_call: TRBV9; j_call: TRBJ2-1; cdr3_aa: ASSATSGTYNEQF
v_call: TRBV29-1; j_call: TRBJ2-1; cdr3_aa: SVVLASGWYNEQF
v_call: TRBV28; j_call: TRBJ1-5; cdr3_aa: ASSPNRGGDQPQH
v_call: TRBV9; j_call: TRBJ2-1; cdr3_aa: ASSVAPYNEQF
v_call: TRBV29-1; j_call: TRBJ2-7; cdr3_aa: SVYQSQGSEQY
v_call: TRBV30; j_call: TRBJ1-2; cdr3_aa: AWSVAGPTNYGYT
v_call: TRBV19; j_call: TRBJ1-5; cdr3_aa: ASSIGQSMRNQPQH
v_call: TRBV9; j_call: TRBJ2-1; cdr3_aa: ASSVALAENEQF
v_call: TRBV28; j_call: TRBJ2-1; cdr3_aa: ASSPKVGKQF
v_call: TRBV30; j_call: TRBJ1-1; cdr3_aa: ALDRPNTEAF
v_call: TRBV5-4; j_call: TRBJ2-5; cdr3_aa: ASSSLTANQETQY
v_call: TRBV7-9; j_call: TRBJ1-1; cdr3_aa: ASSLVATEAF
v_call: TRBV27; j_call: TRBJ2-2; cdr3_aa: ASSLSLGGLGELF
v_call: TRBV27; j_call: TRBJ2-7; cdr3_aa: ASSLSGVRPYEQY
v_call: TRBV19; j_call: TRBJ2-1; cdr3_aa: ASSFLAYGEQF